The rows below give T cell receptor beta chains drawn from one sample of a study of follicular helper T cells after annual influenza vaccination. TCRdb's table, derived via immunoSEQ multiplex PCR, lists solely in-frame clones and lacks some. This table holds just under 800 clones, about 70% found once. Sequenced here: CXCR5+ CD38+ circulating T follicular helper cells from blood, sampled 7 days after influenza vaccination. These TCRs come from an adult who received the influenza vaccine. Each CDR3 is given with its conserved first and last residue. A D gene is named only where the DNA matches it firmly. A row's size may be missing; if present it is once, few, many or a size class.

d_gene,v_gene,abundance,j_gene,CDR3aa,CDR3nt
NA,TRBV5-1,NA,TRBJ2-1,CASSLAGGRYEQFF,TGCGCCAGCAGCTTGGCCGGGGGGCGTTATGAGCAGTTCTTC
NA,TRBV7-2,NA,TRBJ2-2,CASSLNTGELFF,TGTGCCAGCAGCTTAAACACCGGGGAGCTGTTTTTT
NA,TRBV6-1,few,TRBJ1-1,CASSEVADEAFF,TGTGCCAGCAGTGAAGTGGCGGATGAAGCTTTCTTT
NA,TRBV5-1,NA,TRBJ1-4,CASRKGATNEKLFF,TGCGCCAGCAGGAAAGGAGCAACTAATGAAAAACTGTTTTTT
NA,TRBV12-5,NA,TRBJ1-3,CASGLGVSGNTIYF,TGTGCTAGTGGTTTGGGGGTCTCTGGAAACACCATATATTTT
TRBD1,TRBV30,NA,TRBJ1-2,CAWSGSTGHSVGYTF,TGTGCCTGGAGTGGCTCGACAGGGCATTCGGTCGGCTACACCTTC
NA,TRBV6-1,NA,TRBJ2-7,CAIPCSQGTYEQYF,TGTGCCATCCCATGCTCACAGGGAACCTACGAGCAGTACTTC
TRBD1,TRBV5-1,few,TRBJ1-2,CASRTTGQGRNYGYTF,TGCGCCAGCCGGACGACTGGACAGGGAAGAAACTATGGCTACACCTTC
NA,TRBV2,NA,TRBJ2-7,CASRGVTYEQYF,TGTGCCAGCAGGGGGGTAACCTACGAGCAGTACTTC
TRBD2,TRBV5-4,NA,TRBJ2-1,CASSRGSGGAYSYNEQFF,TGTGCCAGCAGCCGGGGTAGCGGGGGGGCATATTCCTACAATGAGCAGTTCTTC
NA,TRBV27,NA,TRBJ2-1,CASSPRQGGIYNEQFF,TGTGCCAGCAGCCCGAGACAGGGAGGGATATACAATGAGCAGTTCTTC
NA,TRBV7-2,NA,TRBJ1-5,CASSSGVGFQPQHF,TGTGCCAGCAGCTCGGGGGTCGGGTTTCAGCCCCAGCATTTT
NA,TRBV27,NA,TRBJ1-1,CASAPQGLPDTEAFF,TGTGCCAGCGCCCCCCAGGGACTCCCGGACACTGAAGCTTTCTTT
TRBD1,TRBV4-3,NA,TRBJ2-7,CASSRSPGQGYEQYF,TGCGCCAGCAGTCGCTCCCCGGGACAGGGCTACGAGCAGTACTTC
NA,TRBV9,once,TRBJ2-5,CASSPGDGQETQYF,TGTGCCAGCAGCCCGGGGGACGGGCAAGAGACCCAGTACTTC
NA,TRBV6-5,NA,TRBJ2-7,CASSFGEYEQYF,TGTGCCAGCAGTTTCGGGGAGTACGAGCAGTACTTC
NA,TRBV5-8,NA,TRBJ1-2,CASSRRNQRNYGYTF,TGTGCCAGCAGCCGACGAAACCAAAGGAACTATGGCTACACCTTC
TRBD1,TRBV6-5,NA,TRBJ1-4,CASTKTGSGEKLFF,TGTGCCAGCACCAAGACAGGGAGTGGGGAAAAACTGTTTTTT
TRBD2,TRBV5-4,NA,TRBJ2-1,CASSLRSGGGYNEQFF,TGTGCCAGCAGCTTGCGTAGCGGGGGCGGGTACAATGAGCAGTTCTTC
NA,TRBV19,NA,TRBJ1-2,CASSIVGQNKDLGYTF,TGTGCCAGTAGTATAGTCGGGCAGAACAAAGACCTAGGCTACACCTTC
TRBD1,TRBV6-6,NA,TRBJ2-2,CASNDRQGRAGELFF,TGTGCCAGCAATGACCGACAGGGGAGAGCCGGGGAGCTGTTTTTT
TRBD1,TRBV5-1,NA,TRBJ2-7,CASSPGTAYEQYF,TGCGCCAGCAGCCCAGGGACAGCCTACGAGCAGTACTTC
NA,TRBV2,NA,TRBJ1-1,CASSEVLARLEAFF,TGTGCCAGCAGTGAAGTGTTGGCAAGGCTTGAAGCTTTCTTT
NA,TRBV19,NA,TRBJ2-4,CASSIGGPKNIQYF,TGTGCCAGTAGTATTGGGGGTCCCAAAAACATTCAGTACTTC
NA,TRBV10-3,NA,TRBJ2-6,CAISPSGANVLTF,TGTGCCATCTCCCCCTCAGGGGCCAACGTCCTGACTTTC
NA,TRBV27,NA,TRBJ1-6,CASKYGSISGNSPLHF,TGTGCCAGCAAGTATGGTAGTATCTCCGGTAATTCACCCCTCCACTTT
TRBD1,TRBV7-8,NA,TRBJ1-2,CASSRGQVHGYTF,TGTGCCAGCAGCAGGGGACAGGTGCATGGCTACACCTTC
TRBD2,TRBV5-4,NA,TRBJ2-1,CASSSTRGGKNNEQFF,TGTGCCAGCAGCTCGACACGCGGGGGGAAGAACAATGAGCAGTTCTTC
NA,TRBV2,NA,TRBJ1-1,CASSEDLTGNTEAFF,TGTGCCAGCAGTGAAGACTTAACAGGGAACACTGAAGCTTTCTTT
TRBD1,TRBV7-9,NA,TRBJ1-3,CASSRATPTGGKGNTIYF,TGTGCCAGCAGCCGGGCTACCCCGACAGGGGGGAAGGGAAACACCATATATTTT
NA,TRBV7-2,NA,TRBJ1-5,CASSLDSPSYSNQPQHF,TGTGCCAGCAGCTTAGATTCCCCGAGCTATAGCAATCAGCCCCAGCATTTT
TRBD1,TRBV6-5,few,TRBJ2-2,CASRKPGQSGELFF,TGTGCCAGCAGAAAACCGGGACAGTCCGGGGAGCTGTTTTTT
NA,TRBV4-2,NA,TRBJ2-3,CASSSPGTSTDTQYF,TGTGCCAGCAGTTCCCCCGGGACTTCAACAGATACGCAGTATTTT
NA,TRBV6-1,NA,TRBJ2-7,CASSSVGVTSYEQYF,TGTGCCAGCAGTTCTGTCGGGGTTACGTCCTACGAGCAGTACTTC
NA,TRBV21-1,few,TRBJ2-1,CASSKVVAVGDPRNEQFF,TGTGCCAGCAGCAAAGTGGTGGCAGTAGGGGATCCTAGGAATGAGCAGTTCTTC
NA,TRBV4-3,NA,TRBJ1-1,CASSQDYEGVHTEAFF,TGCGCCAGCAGCCAAGATTATGAGGGGGTTCACACTGAAGCTTTCTTT
NA,TRBV29-1,few,TRBJ2-1,CSVEGRPNNEQFF,TGCAGCGTTGAAGGCCGACCGAACAATGAGCAGTTCTTC
TRBD1,TRBV2,NA,TRBJ1-1,CASRGQTIGNTEAFF,TGTGCCAGCAGGGGACAGACGATTGGGAACACTGAAGCTTTCTTT
NA,TRBV10-3,NA,TRBJ2-7,CAISQSSYEQYF,TGTGCCATCAGTCAGAGCTCCTACGAGCAGTACTTC
NA,TRBV28,NA,TRBJ1-5,CASSRAAGFGNQPQHF,TGTGCCAGCAGTCGGGCCGCGGGGTTCGGGAATCAGCCCCAGCATTTT
TRBD2,TRBV7-9,NA,TRBJ2-5,CASSYGLAGGRYQETQYF,TGTGCCAGCAGCTACGGACTAGCGGGGGGTCGGTACCAAGAGACCCAGTACTTC
NA,TRBV14,NA,TRBJ1-4,CASSQGGKGNEKLFF,TGTGCCAGCAGCCAAGGGGGGAAGGGAAATGAAAAACTGTTTTTT
NA,TRBV7-2,NA,TRBJ1-2,CASSLYGQYGYTF,TGTGCCAGCAGCTTATATGGGCAGTATGGCTACACCTTC
NA,TRBV7-3,NA,TRBJ2-7,CASSLGPTDRYEQYF,TGTGCCAGCAGCTTGGGGCCGACAGACCGCTACGAGCAGTACTTC
NA,TRBV19,NA,TRBJ1-1,CASSIGSKGSLEAFF,TGTGCCAGTAGTATAGGGAGTAAGGGCTCCCTTGAAGCTTTCTTT
NA,TRBV29-1,NA,TRBJ2-4,CSAKGDLTIQYF,TGCAGCGCTAAGGGAGACCTTACCATTCAGTACTTC
TRBD1,TRBV30,NA,TRBJ1-6,CAWRRKGADNSPLHF,TGTGCCTGGAGAAGAAAGGGGGCAGATAATTCACCCCTCCACTTT
TRBD2,TRBV30,NA,TRBJ2-3,CAWKRSGGVGTDTQYF,TGTGCCTGGAAAAGGTCCGGGGGGGTTGGCACAGATACGCAGTATTTT
NA,TRBV29-1,once,TRBJ1-1,CSVVVSPTGTEAFF,TGCAGCGTTGTTGTATCGCCAACGGGCACTGAAGCTTTCTTT
NA,TRBV29-1,NA,TRBJ2-3,CSVLGAGTDTQYF,TGCAGCGTTTTGGGGGCTGGCACAGATACGCAGTATTTT